These 10 T cell receptor delta chains were all obtained from the same sample, sequenced in a study of gamma-delta T cells after stem cell transplantation. TCRdb reapplied CATT to the RT-PCR reads. The sample consists of about 3,000 delta-chain clones, 7% to 9.5% of them appearing once. Specimen: gamma-delta T cells. Receptors originate from a human donor. It is not recorded whose cells these are; they may come from a transplant donor.

This clone was observed a few times. The chain links TRDV1 to TRDJ1; 9 bases fit TRDD2. The CDR3 is made up of 21 amino acids. The V gene's germline CDR1 is TSWWSYY and CDR2 QGS. After removal of 8 bases from V and 0 bases from J, the junction contained 25 bases not matched to a gene. The chain's CDR3 is CALRAPSYRARPGEYTDKLIF. DNA of the CDR3: TGTGCTCTTAGGGCCCCTTCCTACCGGGCTCGACCGGGGGAGTACACCGATAAACTCATCTTT.

This chain joins TRDV2 and TRDJ1; 11 positions match TRDD3. Trimming at V came to 1 base and at J to 7 bases, leaving 4 bases not matched to a gene. CDR3 length equals 14 residues. Germline CDR1 is GEAIGNYY and CDR2 is EKD. CDR3 in DNA: TGTGCCTGTGACACGCTGGGGGATACCCGTAAACTCATCTTT. It codes for CACDTLGDTRKLIF.

A remark on this clone: The TCRdb record carries a much larger clone's protein, which differs from this DNA's translation at residue 12; a read error is the likely cause, and the protein listed here is the DNA translation. The J gene is TRDJ3, the V gene TRDV2; 7 bases match TRDD3. This CDR3 contains 18 residues. The germline gives CDR1 GEAIGNYY, CDR2 EKD. Here the CDR3 reads CACDTVWGSSWNTRQMFF. DNA of the CDR3: TGTGCCTGTGACACGGTTTGGGGGAGCTCCTGGAACACCCGACAGATGTTTTTC.

This clone was seen a few times. The J gene is TRDJ3, the V gene TRDV2; the match to TRDD3 covers 13 bases. This CDR3 spans 20 amino acids. V trimming: 3 bases; J trimming: 0 bases; junction bases outside the gene matches: 7. Germline CDR1 is GEAIGNYY and CDR2 is EKD. The DNA for the CDR3 is TGTGCCTGTGACGTACTGGGGGATACGCGGAGCTCCTGGGACACCCGACAGATGTTTTTC. This translates into CACDVLGDTRSSWDTRQMFF.

This clone is judged medium-sized. The chain has TRDV1 and TRDJ2; 7 nucleotides match TRDD2. J gave up 6 bases and V 1 base, and 14 bases lay outside the gene matches. CDR3 length: 18 amino acids. Germline assignment: CDR1 TSWWSYY and CDR2 QGS. CDR3 sequence reads: CALGERHFLPLNAAQLFF. CDR3 DNA sequence: TGTGCTCTTGGGGAACGTCATTTCCTACCTTTGAATGCAGCACAACTCTTCTTT.

V and J are TRDV2 and TRDJ1; D is perhaps TRDD3 (5 bases). The ends were cut back, 1 base at V and 0 bases at J, with 20 bases in the middle. The CDR3 is made up of 18 amino acids. CDR1 is GEAIGNYY and CDR2 is EKD in the germline V gene. CDR3 coding DNA: TGTGCCTGTGACACTTTACTGTCCGGGGGGCTTGACACCGATAAACTCATCTTT. It specifies CACDTLLSGGLDTDKLIF.

There are a few counts of this clone. The CDR3 DNA is TGTGCCTGTGACCCCTTGGTGGGGGATACGCGCTCCACCGATAAACTCATCTTT. It is translated as CACDPLVGDTRSTDKLIF. This chain uses TRDV2 with TRDJ1; TRDD3 matches 11 bases. From germline, CDR1 is GEAIGNYY and CDR2 EKD. The J segment lost 1 base and the V segment lost 3 bases, leaving 12 bases of the junction unmatched. CDR3 length: 18 residues.

Regarding this clone: A far larger clone is one base from this, pointing to a likely read error. The chain has TRDV2 and TRDJ3; 7 nucleotides agree with TRDD3. This CDR3 has 19 residues. The V gene end was trimmed by 0 bases and the J gene end by 0 bases; junction bases not matched to a gene: 7. The germline gives CDR1 GEAIGNYY, CDR2 EKD. CDR3 residues: CACDTWGTVDSWDTRQMFF. As DNA, the CDR3 is TGTGCCTGTGACACCTGGGGGACCGTCGACTCCTGGGACACCCGACAGATGTTTTTC.

This clone was seen only a few times. This may stem from a read error, because a much larger clone lies one nucleotide away. The J gene is TRDJ1, the V gene TRDV2; 8 bases fit TRDD3. This CDR3 has 16 residues. The germline gives CDR1 GEAIGNYY, CDR2 EKD. With 2 bases clipped from V and 0 bases from J, the junction kept 7 bases outside the gene matches. CDR3 region: CACDRLGAGYTDKLIF. Here the CDR3 DNA reads TGTGCCTGTGACAGACTGGGGGCTGGCTACACCGATAAACTCATCTTT.

Note on this clone: This may be a read error, as it is one base from a much larger clone. The rearrangement joins TRDV1 to TRDJ1, with 13 bases aligning to TRDD3. This CDR3 spans 23 amino acids. Germline assignment: CDR1 TSWWSYY and CDR2 QGS. Unmatched junction bases numbered 31, after V lost 5 bases and J lost 7 bases. The chain's CDR3 is CALGTTKPPPSFVLGDTPSKLIF. As DNA, the CDR3 is TGTGCTCTTGGGACAACTAAGCCCCCTCCTAGCTTTGTACTGGGGGATACGCCGAGTAAACTCATCTTT.